This T cell receptor (beta chain) was obtained from a study of T cells in Graves' hyperthyroidism and ophthalmopathy. Study-wide background: Staff took peripheral blood when the initial diagnosis was made, before any treatment began.

This clonotype was seen just once. Amplification yielded TCR beta CDR3 regions, with RNA transcripts as the source. A set of HTBI primers served as the primers for a first-round RT-PCR of the TCR CDR3. MiXCR, applied by TCRdb to the multiplex PCR reads, yields one record per CDR3 protein. The data hold about 300,000 distinct CDR3 sequences, with roughly 18% observed a single time. CDR1 and CDR2 (germline): MNHEY, SVGAGI. Losses at the gene ends were 5 bases for V and 7 bases for J; bases not matched to a gene: 13. CDR3 length equals 17 residues. This clonotype originated in a man in his fifties with Graves' ophthalmopathy. The V call is TRBV6-5, the J call TRBJ1-6; TRBD1 agrees at 8 bases. The material sequenced was blood. The CDR3 nucleotides read TGTGCCAGCAGTCACACGGGACAGGATACCTCGAATTCACCCCTCCACTTT. Translated: CASSHTGQDTSNSPLHF.